This T cell receptor (beta chain) was profiled in a study of Graves' ophthalmopathy and Graves' hyperthyroidism. Looking at the study overall: Peripheral blood (taken before any treatment) was collected at initial diagnosis. Study findings and constraints: Most clonotypes expanded in thyroid above 0.001 frequency were present in blood too.

Ten or more counts support this clonotype. The antigen remains unidentified. Since a much larger clone is just one base distant, this may be a read error. Ineligible for inclusion were patients with other autoimmune diseases, uncontrolled infections, pregnancy or lactation. Diagnostic conclusions were grounded in clinical symptoms, serum thyroxine, TRAb, thyroid ultrasound and orbital computed tomography. This CDR3 contains 15 residues. RNA transcripts provided the template for amplifying TCR beta CDR3 regions. Second-round multiplex PCR followed a first-round RT-PCR using HTBI primers. MiXCR, applied by TCRdb to the multiplex PCR reads, yields one record per CDR3 protein. The sample carries roughly 230,000 distinct CDR3 sequences, 20% to 25% recorded once.

This sequence was found in a woman between 45 and 65 years old with Graves' ophthalmopathy. The sequencing sample was made of peripheral blood. The rearrangement uses TRBV12-3 or TRBV12-4 and TRBJ1-5; D call uncertain. The CDR3 DNA reads TGTGCCAGCAGTTTCGAGAACAGTCCAAATCTGCCCCAGCATTTT. The encoded protein is CASSFENSPNLPQHF.